The 5 T cell receptor beta chains below all came from one sample that was sequenced in a study of cytomegalovirus exposure and HLA in healthy donors. 13 Jbeta primers and 60 Vbeta primers were used for the PCR. Produced via immunoSEQ multiplex PCR; TCRdb's table is partial and in-frame only. The sample lists 65,000 to 95,000 clones, less than 85% occurring once. The specimen was PBMCs. The receptors here all came from a human donor in good health.

J is TRBJ2-7 and V is TRBV6-5; 8 bases line up with TRBD1. The length of the CDR3 is 13 residues. The junction had 3 bases not matched to a gene; V was cut back by 6 bases and J by 2 bases. From germline, CDR1 is MNHEY and CDR2 SVGAGI. The CDR3 loop reads CASRDRDAYEQYF. The DNA of the CDR3 is TGTGCCAGCAGGGACAGGGATGCCTACGAGCAGTACTTC.

This clone occurred once. The rearrangement joins TRBV19 to TRBJ1-1; maybe TRBD1 (5 bases). The CDR3 consists of 20 residues. Trimming cost V 8 bases and J 5 bases, with 36 bases left between them. The germline V gene has CDR1 LNHDA and CDR2 SQIVND (reference sequence). The CDR3 DNA sequence: TGTGCCAGTTTCGGAGTACCCCCTCAATCTCAGACGGCCGGGGGGACTGAAGCTTTCTTT. Translation gives CASFGVPPQSQTAGGTEAFF.

The chain is built from TRBV9 and TRBJ2-1, with D possibly TRBD2 on 5 matching bases. This CDR3 has 14 amino acids. Germline V gene sequence: CDR1 SGDLS, CDR2 YYNGEE. V lost 5 bases and J lost 3, with 12 bases in between. CDR3 sequence (DNA): TGTGCCAGCAGAGGGAGTAACGACTACAATGAGCAGTTCTTC. Translating it yields CASRGSNDYNEQFF.

This sequence joins TRBV4-3 and TRBJ2-3; TRBD2 aligns across 11 bases. Trimming at V came to 3 bases and at J to 1 base, leaving 6 bases not matched to a gene. The CDR3 contains 17 residues. The V gene's germline CDR1 is LGHNA and CDR2 YSLEER. CDR3 nucleotide sequence: TGCGCCAGCAGCCAGGGACTAGCGGCGGTTGGCACAGATACGCAGTATTTT. Its translation is CASSQGLAAVGTDTQYF.

This chain joins TRBV13 and TRBJ2-7; 8 bases agree with TRBD1. This CDR3 region has 14 residues. Germline CDR1 PRHDT, CDR2 FYEKMQ (reference sequence). With V trimmed by 5 bases and J by 2 bases, 5 bases remained unmatched. CDR3 in amino acids: CASSIGQGAYEQYF. The CDR3 DNA sequence: TGTGCCAGCAGCATCGGACAGGGCGCCTACGAGCAGTACTTC.